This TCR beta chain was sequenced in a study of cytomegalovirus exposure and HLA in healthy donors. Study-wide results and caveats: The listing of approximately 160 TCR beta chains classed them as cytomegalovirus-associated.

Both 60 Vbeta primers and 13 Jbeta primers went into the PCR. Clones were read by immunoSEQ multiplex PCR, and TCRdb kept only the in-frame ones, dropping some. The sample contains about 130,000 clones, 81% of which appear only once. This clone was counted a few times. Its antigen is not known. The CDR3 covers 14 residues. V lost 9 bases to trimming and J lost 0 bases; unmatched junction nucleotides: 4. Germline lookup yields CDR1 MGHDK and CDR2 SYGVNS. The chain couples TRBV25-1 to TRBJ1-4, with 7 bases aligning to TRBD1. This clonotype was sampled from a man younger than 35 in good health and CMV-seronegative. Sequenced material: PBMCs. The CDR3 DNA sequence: TGTGCCAGTGGACAGGCGGCAACTAATGAAAAACTGTTTTTT. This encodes CASGQAATNEKLFF.